This TCR beta chain was documented in a study of blood T cells in healthy people across ages. PCR was performed a second time for roughly 7 to 12 cycles using a sample-barcoded 5' primer and a J-beta primer mix. Each cDNA molecule was tagged by a template-switch adaptor that had 12 random nucleotides. In TCRdb, the 5' RACE reads were re-called with MiXCR into one record per CDR3 protein. The repertoire holds hundreds of thousands of distinct CDR3 sequences, around 48% seen once, with around a third in the top ten. Study-level points and caveats: It was held that diversity estimates obtained from one million T cells represented underestimates. There were more naive CD4+ cells and higher diversity in long-lived donors than in aged donors.

The CDR3 has 15 amino acids. Germline V gene data show CDR1 as LNHNV and CDR2 as YYDKDF (reference sequence). The V gene lost 1 base and the J gene lost 5 bases, with 14 bases spanning the gap. With respect to this clonotype: Antigen: not known.

The origin of this receptor is a woman in her fifties or sixties in good health. The chain links TRBV15 to TRBJ1-1; D gene unclear. The material sequenced was blood. In DNA, the CDR3 is TGTGCCACCAGCAGAGGGGTAGGGCGTAGGACTGAAGCTTTCTTT. Translated: CATSRGVGRRTEAFF.